The sequence of this T cell receptor beta chain was determined in a study of T cell repertoires in cytomegalovirus infection. MiXCR, applied by TCRdb to the reads, yields one record per CDR3 protein. The sample yields some 120,000 distinct CDR3 sequences, over 30% seen once. CDR3 length: 14 residues. V shed 5 bases and J 5 bases; nucleotides not matched to a gene: 6. This clonotype came up a few times. The antigen remains unidentified. The V gene is TRBV12-3 or TRBV12-4, the J gene TRBJ2-3; 8 nucleotides align to TRBD1. The clonotype comes from a human donor in good health (CMV status not recorded). Some clones in this sample may be carry-over from other donors' samples. The sequencing here drew on CD8+ T cells from cultured PBMCs, taken from culture after CMV antigen stimulation. The CDR3 spells CASSTGTGGDTQYF. CDR3 coding DNA: TGTGCCAGCAGTACCGGGACAGGTGGAGATACGCAGTATTTT.